This is a list of T cell receptor beta chains from one sample in a study of OX40 agonist ivuxolimab in advanced cancers. Assay used: immunoSEQ multiplex PCR; TCRdb lists only in-frame clones, some missing. The data hold about 7,200 clones, with 65% to 75% observed a single time. The sequences come from CD4+ or CD8+ T cells sorted from blood, collected in a trial of the OX40 agonist ivuxolimab. The receptors originated from an adult with an advanced solid tumor such as melanoma, head and neck, liver or kidney cancer. Each CDR3 is given with its conserved first and last residue. Each record gives: clone size, D gene, V gene, J gene, CDR3 DNA, CDR3 protein. The D gene is left open where the match is weak. Clone size, where shown, is once, few, many, or a class for clones that have expanded.

size: NA
D: TRBD2
V: TRBV6-1
J: TRBJ2-7
DNA: TGTGCCAGCAGTGCCCCCAGCGGGGGGTTTACCTACGAGCAGTACTTC
CDR3: CASSAPSGGFTYEQYF

size: NA
D: NA
V: TRBV25-1
J: TRBJ1-6
DNA: TGTGCCAGCAGTGCGGGACACAGGAATTCACCCCTCCACTTT
CDR3: CASSAGHRNSPLHF

size: medium-sized
D: NA
V: TRBV28
J: TRBJ2-2
DNA: TGTGCCAGCACCCTCTTTGACGGGGAGCTGTTTTTT
CDR3: CASTLFDGELFF

size: NA
D: NA
V: TRBV5-8
J: TRBJ2-7
DNA: TGTGCCAGCAGCTTAGGGCAAAGCTACGAGCAGTACTTC
CDR3: CASSLGQSYEQYF

size: NA
D: TRBD1
V: TRBV7-8
J: TRBJ2-5
DNA: TGTGCCAGCAGCTTAGCCACAGGGGGCTTAGAGACCCAGTACTTC
CDR3: CASSLATGGLETQYF

size: once
D: NA
V: TRBV21-1
J: TRBJ1-1
DNA: TGTGCCAGCAGACCGCAGGGAAAAAACACTGAAGCTTTCTTT
CDR3: CASRPQGKNTEAFF

size: NA
D: NA
V: TRBV2
J: TRBJ1-5
DNA: TGTGCCAGCAGGTGGTCGGTGGGCGGCAATCAGCCCCAGCATTTT
CDR3: CASRWSVGGNQPQHF

size: NA
D: NA
V: TRBV7-6
J: TRBJ2-7
DNA: TGTGCCAGCAGCTTAGGAACAGGGAGCTCCTACGAGCAGTACTTC
CDR3: CASSLGTGSSYEQYF

size: NA
D: NA
V: TRBV9
J: TRBJ1-2
DNA: TGTGCCAGCAGCGTAGAGACGCTCGGCTATGGCTACACCTTC
CDR3: CASSVETLGYGYTF

size: once
D: TRBD1
V: TRBV4-1
J: TRBJ2-1
DNA: TGCGCCAGCAGCCAAGACCCGACAGGGGTTGAGCAGTTCTTC
CDR3: CASSQDPTGVEQFF

size: few
D: NA
V: TRBV6-5
J: TRBJ1-1
DNA: TGTGCCAGCAGTTACAGGGACTCGTCAGGCACTGAAGCTTTCTTT
CDR3: CASSYRDSSGTEAFF

size: NA
D: TRBD1
V: TRBV7-6
J: TRBJ2-7
DNA: TGTGCCAGCAGCTTAGGGACAGGGCGATACGAGCAGTACTTC
CDR3: CASSLGTGRYEQYF

size: few
D: NA
V: TRBV4-1
J: TRBJ2-1
DNA: TGCGCCAGCCACACACCCGGCTCCTACAATGAGCAGTTCTTC
CDR3: CASHTPGSYNEQFF

size: NA
D: NA
V: TRBV30
J: TRBJ1-2
DNA: TGTGCCTGGATCCCGGCGGGAGTTTATGTTCTCTATGGCTACACCTTC
CDR3: CAWIPAGVYVLYGYTF

size: NA
D: NA
V: TRBV4-1
J: TRBJ2-1
DNA: TGCGCCAGCAGCCTCGAGGTTTACAATGAGCAGTTCTTC
CDR3: CASSLEVYNEQFF

size: few
D: TRBD1
V: TRBV7-9
J: TRBJ2-5
DNA: TGTGCCAGCAGCTTATTGGGACAGCAAGAGACCCAGTACTTC
CDR3: CASSLLGQQETQYF

size: NA
D: NA
V: TRBV27
J: TRBJ1-2
DNA: TGTGCCAGCAGGCGAGACGCAGATCCTATGTATGGCTACACCTTC
CDR3: CASRRDADPMYGYTF

size: NA
D: NA
V: TRBV2
J: TRBJ1-2
DNA: TGTGCCAGCAGGGGACCCTTAGCCTATGGCTACACCTTC
CDR3: CASRGPLAYGYTF

size: large
D: NA
V: TRBV27
J: TRBJ2-7
DNA: TGTGCCAGCAGTTTAGGGGATCTGGGCTACGAGCAGTACTTC
CDR3: CASSLGDLGYEQYF

size: few
D: NA
V: TRBV7-2
J: TRBJ2-4
DNA: TGTGCCAGCAGCGCAGCGCGTACGGGAGCCAAAAACATTCAGTACTTC
CDR3: CASSAARTGAKNIQYF

size: few
D: TRBD1
V: TRBV7-6
J: TRBJ2-1
DNA: TGTGCCAGCAGCTACGGGACAGGGAAAGGCTATGAGCAGTTCTTC
CDR3: CASSYGTGKGYEQFF

size: NA
D: NA
V: TRBV28
J: TRBJ1-3
DNA: TGTGCCAGCAGTTTAGGGGGGACCTCTGGAAACACCATATATTTT
CDR3: CASSLGGTSGNTIYF

size: once
D: TRBD2
V: TRBV2
J: TRBJ2-3
DNA: TGTGCCAGCAGTGAATCTTCAGCGGGAATCACAGATACGCAGTATTTT
CDR3: CASSESSAGITDTQYF

size: few
D: TRBD2
V: TRBV9
J: TRBJ2-5
DNA: TGTGCCAGCAGCGTAGAAAGCGGGGCGGGGGAGACCCAGTACTTC
CDR3: CASSVESGAGETQYF

size: NA
D: TRBD1
V: TRBV7-2
J: TRBJ1-3
DNA: TGTGCCAGCACCGCTTTCCCGGGGACAGCATTTTCTGGAAACACCATATATTTT
CDR3: CASTAFPGTAFSGNTIYF

size: NA
D: TRBD1
V: TRBV27
J: TRBJ2-7
DNA: TGTGCCAGTGCTCGGACAGGGTCCTACGAGCAGTACTTC
CDR3: CASARTGSYEQYF

size: NA
D: NA
V: TRBV2
J: TRBJ2-5
DNA: TGTGCCAGCAGTGAAGAGACCCAGTACTTC
CDR3: CASSEETQYF

size: NA
D: TRBD1
V: TRBV9
J: TRBJ2-1
DNA: TGTGCCAGCAGCGTTACAGGGGGCGCATGGGGCGATGAGCAGTTCTTC
CDR3: CASSVTGGAWGDEQFF

size: NA
D: NA
V: TRBV14
J: TRBJ2-1
DNA: TGTGCCAGCAGCCCGTATGGCGGCGGTTCCGACAATGAGCAGTTCTTC
CDR3: CASSPYGGGSDNEQFF

size: NA
D: NA
V: TRBV4-3
J: TRBJ1-3
DNA: TGCGCCAGCAGCCAAGATTTGGGCAGGGTCGGAAACACCGTATATTTT
CDR3: CASSQDLGRVGNTVYF

size: NA
D: NA
V: TRBV15
J: TRBJ1-5
DNA: TGTGCCACCAGCAGTTCGACCGGGGGTGGACAGCCCCAGCATTTT
CDR3: CATSSSTGGGQPQHF

size: NA
D: TRBD2
V: TRBV7-6
J: TRBJ2-1
DNA: TGTGCCAGCAGCTTAGGAGTCCCTAGCGGGAGTCTATACAATGAGCAGTTCTTC
CDR3: CASSLGVPSGSLYNEQFF

size: NA
D: TRBD1
V: TRBV28
J: TRBJ1-2
DNA: TGTGCCAGCAGTTTAGGACAGGGCCTCTATGGCTACACCTTC
CDR3: CASSLGQGLYGYTF